Here is one T cell receptor (beta chain) with its context. In the original processing: Nucleated cell counts were estimated from reference gene primer amplification. The method was immunoSEQ multiplex PCR; TCRdb's version includes in-frame clones alone and lacks a portion of them. That table furnishes V, J and clone size, whereas the DNA furnished D and trimming. In the table there are 350,000 or so clones, 85% to 90% of which are singletons. The data stem from a study of blood T cell repertoires in COVID-19. Study details: Italy, Spain and the United States were the sources of the convalescent and acute COVID-19 samples. PBMCs, B-cell-depleted T cells, or T cells provided the cDNA or gDNA that made up the material.

Germline CDR1 reads SNHLY; CDR2 reads FYNNEI. The V end was cut by 1 base, the J end by 6 bases, with 7 bases between. This CDR3 comprises 13 residues. What was sequenced was peripheral blood. The TCR sequence derives from a man aged 18 to 29 with active or convalescent COVID-19. The chain recombines TRBV2 with TRBJ2-1, with unresolved D. The CDR3 region has the DNA TGTGCCAGCAGTGAAGGTGCGGTCAATGAGCAGTTCTTC. Amino acid sequence: CASSEGAVNEQFF.